This T cell receptor (beta chain) was observed in a study of Ad26.COV2.S vaccination and SARS-CoV-2 variants. General study findings and limits: Responses of T cells in total may have been underestimated by the TCR breadth and depth analyses.

Treatment defined: some 19 received Ad26.COV2.S at low or high dose, single or two shots; several received placebo; per-sample allocation not given. Sampling happened 63 days after the first vaccine or placebo injection. Remarks on this clone: The antigen remains unidentified.

V gave up 6 bases and J gave up 4 bases, with 6 bases separating them. The CDR3 sequence is 11 residues long. CDR1 is MNHEY, CDR2 SVGAGI, per germline. Sequencing used immunoSEQ multiplex PCR; TCRdb keeps in-frame clones, though not all of them. The data hold around 250,000 clones, with roughly nine tenths observed a single time. The rearrangement links TRBV6-5 to TRBJ1-1; D remains unclear. The sample here was peripheral blood, taken in a trial of Ad26.COV2.S vaccine versus placebo. The TCR sequence derives from a person between 18 and 65 years old who received the Ad26.COV2.S COVID-19 vaccine or a placebo. Written as DNA, the CDR3 is TGTGCCAGCAGAGGCGGCACTGAAGCTTTCTTT. Its protein is CASRGGTEAFF.